Each of the 10 T cell receptor beta chains below was sequenced from the same sample in a study of blood T cell repertoires in COVID-19. Here immunoSEQ multiplex PCR was the method, and the copy in TCRdb shows in-frame clones only, minus some. The sample has about 190,000 clones, approximately 84% seen once; the top ten hold roughly 5%. Material: peripheral blood. The receptors here all came from a woman in her seventies with active or convalescent COVID-19.

The V gene is TRBV12-3 or TRBV12-4, the J gene TRBJ2-7, with 7 bases that match TRBD2. V was clipped by 4 bases and J by 5 bases; unmatched bases: 5. The length of the CDR3 is 13 residues. The DNA of the CDR3 is TGTGCCAGCAGTTGGACTAGTAACCACGAGCAGTACTTC. Its translation is CASSWTSNHEQYF.

This clone was found a few times. This chain joins TRBV18 and TRBJ2-7; perhaps TRBD1 as D (6 bases). The V end lost 2 bases, the J end lost 7 bases, and 15 bases lay between the germline ends. The CDR3 has 14 amino acids. Germline assignment: CDR1 KGHSH and CDR2 LQKENI. CDR3 amino acids: CASSPGQSQREQYF. In nucleotides, the CDR3 is TGTGCCAGCTCACCAGGACAGAGTCAACGGGAGCAGTACTTC.

This chain links TRBV19 with TRBJ2-5, with D tentatively TRBD2 (6 bases). Per the germline V gene, CDR1 is LNHDA and CDR2 is SQIVND (reference sequence). CDR3 length: 15 residues. With 4 bases removed from V and 2 bases from J, the gap between germline ends came to 14 bases. The CDR3 nucleotides read TGTGCCAGTAGTACCCAGGGCCGGGGGCAAGAGACCCAGTACTTC. Protein: CASSTQGRGQETQYF.

For the CDR3, the DNA is TGTGCCAGCAGTGGTGACAGGGGAAAAAGCGAGCAGTACTTC. Translation gives CASSGDRGKSEQYF. This chain joins TRBV2 and TRBJ2-7, with 8 nucleotides matching TRBD1. V was clipped by 4 bases and J by 6 bases; unmatched bases: 8. The CDR3 is 14 residues long. Germline CDR1 and CDR2: SNHLY and FYNNEI. The full variable domain, with the rest looked up from reference TRBV2 and TRBJ2-7, is EPEVTQTPSHQVTQMGQEVILRCVPISNHLYFYWYRQILGQKVEFLVSFYNNEISEKSEIFDDQFSVERPDGSNFTLKIRSTKLEDSAMYFCASSGDRGKSEQYFGPGTRLTVT.

The CDR3 nucleotides read TGTGCCAGCAGCCGAAACCGAATACAAGAGGGAGTAGGATACGAGCAGTACTTC. Protein product: CASSRNRIQEGVGYEQYF. The chain joins TRBV4-2 to TRBJ2-7; D possibly corresponds to TRBD2 (5 bases). Trimming shortened V by 4 bases and J by 4 bases, and 26 bases separated the two germline ends. This CDR3 spans 18 amino acids. The germline gives CDR1 LGHNA, CDR2 YNFKEQ.

This sequence joins TRBV5-1 and TRBJ1-2; TRBD1 might be the D (5 bases). Trimming took off 4 bases at V and 8 bases at J, with 12 bases between the two ends. The CDR3 loop spans 12 amino acids. From germline, CDR1 is SGHRS and CDR2 YFSETQ. CDR3 in DNA: TGCGCCAGCAGCCGCGGGGACGGGGGCTACACCTTC. Protein sequence: CASSRGDGGYTF.

The rearrangement uses TRBV7-3 and TRBJ2-2, with D unclear. Per the germline V gene, CDR1 is SGHTA and CDR2 is FQGTGA. Trimming took off 4 bases at V and 4 bases at J, with 19 bases between the two ends. This CDR3 has 17 amino acids. The CDR3 region has the DNA TGTGCCAGCAGCTCACTGACATCGATAGTGGGCACCGGGGAGCTGTTTTTT. Translated, it gives CASSSLTSIVGTGELFF.

The V and J genes are TRBV11-2 and TRBJ1-1; D may be TRBD1 (6 bases). The V and J ends lost 1 base and 7 bases respectively, with 10 bases between them. The CDR3 extends over 13 amino acids. CDR1 and CDR2 from the germline V gene are SGHAT and FQNNGV. In DNA, the CDR3 is TGTGCCAGCAGCTTAGGGACAGAGTTTGAAGCTTTCTTT. Encoded protein: CASSLGTEFEAFF.

This clone has more than one count but fewer than ten. This chain joins TRBV12-5 and TRBJ1-2, with 11 bases aligning to TRBD1. CDR1 and CDR2 from the germline V gene are LGHNT and FRNRAP. The J segment lost 2 bases and the V segment lost 6 bases, leaving 11 bases of the junction unmatched. This CDR3 comprises 17 residues. Here the CDR3 reads CASGSGQGAPGNYGYTF. The DNA of the CDR3 is TGTGCTAGTGGCTCCGGACAGGGGGCACCTGGGAACTATGGCTACACCTTC.

V gene TRBV9 combines with J gene TRBJ2-2; TRBD1 matches at 8 bases. CDR1 and CDR2 from the germline V gene are SGDLS and YYNGEE. After removal of 2 bases from V and 4 bases from J, the junction contained 16 bases not matched to a gene. The CDR3 is 19 amino acids. Here the CDR3 DNA reads TGTGCCAGCAGCGTCGGACAGGGAGGAGGTCGGGTCGCCACCGGGGAGCTGTTTTTT. It specifies CASSVGQGGGRVATGELFF.